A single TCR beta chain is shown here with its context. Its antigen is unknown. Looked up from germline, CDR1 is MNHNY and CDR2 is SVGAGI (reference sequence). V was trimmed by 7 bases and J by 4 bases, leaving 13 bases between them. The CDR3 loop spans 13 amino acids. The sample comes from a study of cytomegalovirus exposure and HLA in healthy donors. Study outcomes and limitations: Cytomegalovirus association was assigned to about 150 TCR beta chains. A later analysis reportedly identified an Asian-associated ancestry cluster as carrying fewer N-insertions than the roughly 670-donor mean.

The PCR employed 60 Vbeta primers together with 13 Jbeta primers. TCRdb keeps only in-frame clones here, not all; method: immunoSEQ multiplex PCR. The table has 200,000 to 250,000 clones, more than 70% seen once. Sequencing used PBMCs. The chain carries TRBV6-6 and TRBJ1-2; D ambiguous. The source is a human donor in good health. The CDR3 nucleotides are TGTGCCAGCACGACCGACAACCTCTATGGCTACACCTTC. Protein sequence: CASTTDNLYGYTF.